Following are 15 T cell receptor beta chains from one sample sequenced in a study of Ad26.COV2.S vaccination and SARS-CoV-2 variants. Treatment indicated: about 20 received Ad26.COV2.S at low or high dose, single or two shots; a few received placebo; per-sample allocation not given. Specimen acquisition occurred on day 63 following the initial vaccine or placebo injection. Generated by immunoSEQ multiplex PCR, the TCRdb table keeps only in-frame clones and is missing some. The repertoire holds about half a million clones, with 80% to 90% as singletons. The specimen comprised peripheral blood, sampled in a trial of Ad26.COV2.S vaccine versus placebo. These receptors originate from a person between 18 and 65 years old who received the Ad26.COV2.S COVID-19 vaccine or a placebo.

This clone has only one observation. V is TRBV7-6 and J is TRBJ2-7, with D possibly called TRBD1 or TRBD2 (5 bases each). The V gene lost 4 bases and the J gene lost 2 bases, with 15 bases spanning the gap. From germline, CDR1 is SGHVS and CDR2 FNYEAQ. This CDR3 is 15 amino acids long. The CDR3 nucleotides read TGTGCCAGCAGCTCAATCCGGGACGGACCCTACGAGCAGTACTTC. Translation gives CASSSIRDGPYEQYF.

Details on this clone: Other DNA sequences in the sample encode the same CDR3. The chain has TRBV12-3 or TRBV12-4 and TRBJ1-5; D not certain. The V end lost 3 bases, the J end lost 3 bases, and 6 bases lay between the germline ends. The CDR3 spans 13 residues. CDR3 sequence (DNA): TGTGCCAGCAGTTTGCAGCCCAATCAGCCCCAGCATTTT. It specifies CASSLQPNQPQHF.

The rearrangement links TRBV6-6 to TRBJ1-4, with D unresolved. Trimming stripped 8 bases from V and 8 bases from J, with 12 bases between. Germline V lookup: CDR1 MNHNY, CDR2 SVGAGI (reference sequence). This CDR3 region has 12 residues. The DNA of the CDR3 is TGTGCCAGCGGCCCTTCAGGAGAAAAACTGTTTTTT. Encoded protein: CASGPSGEKLFF.

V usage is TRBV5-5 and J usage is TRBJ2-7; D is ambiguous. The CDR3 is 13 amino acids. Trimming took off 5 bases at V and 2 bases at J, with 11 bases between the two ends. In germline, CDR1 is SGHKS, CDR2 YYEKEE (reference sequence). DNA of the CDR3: TGTGCCAGCAGACAAACGGGCCCCTACGAGCAGTACTTC. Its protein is CASRQTGPYEQYF.

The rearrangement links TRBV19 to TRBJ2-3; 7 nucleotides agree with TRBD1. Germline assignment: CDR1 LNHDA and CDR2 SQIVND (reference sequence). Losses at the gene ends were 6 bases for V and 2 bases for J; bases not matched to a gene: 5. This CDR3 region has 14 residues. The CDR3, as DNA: TGTGCCAGTAGGAAGGGACAGTTCACAGATACGCAGTATTTT. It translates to CASRKGQFTDTQYF. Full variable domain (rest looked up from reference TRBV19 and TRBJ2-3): DGGITQSPKYLFRKEGQNVTLSCEQNLNHDAMYWYRQDPGQGLRLIYYSQIVNDFQKGDIAEGYSVSREKKESFPLTVTSAQKNPTAFYLCASRKGQFTDTQYFGPGTRLTVL.

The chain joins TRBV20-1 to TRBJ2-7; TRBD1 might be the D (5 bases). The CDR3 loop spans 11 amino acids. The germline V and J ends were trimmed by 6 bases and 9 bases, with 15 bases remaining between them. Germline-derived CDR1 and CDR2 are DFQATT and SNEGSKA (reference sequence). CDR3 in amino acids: CSAETLQGQYF. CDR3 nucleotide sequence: TGCAGTGCCGAAACCCTCCAGGGGCAGTACTTC.

CDR3 DNA: TGTGCCAGCAGCAACGATAGCAGGGTTGGAGCTTTCTTT. Protein: CASSNDSRVGAFF. J is TRBJ1-1 and V is TRBV5-4; weak D call: TRBD1 (5 bases). Germline CDR1 is SGHNT and CDR2 is YYREEE (reference sequence). V lost 4 bases, J lost 10 bases, and 17 bases lay in between. The CDR3 is 13 amino acids.

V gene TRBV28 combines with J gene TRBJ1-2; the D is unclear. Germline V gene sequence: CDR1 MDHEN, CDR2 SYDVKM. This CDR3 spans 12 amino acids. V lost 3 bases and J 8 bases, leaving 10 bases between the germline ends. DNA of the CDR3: TGTGCCAGCAGTTTTCGGGAGGGAGGCTACACCTTC. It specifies CASSFREGGYTF.

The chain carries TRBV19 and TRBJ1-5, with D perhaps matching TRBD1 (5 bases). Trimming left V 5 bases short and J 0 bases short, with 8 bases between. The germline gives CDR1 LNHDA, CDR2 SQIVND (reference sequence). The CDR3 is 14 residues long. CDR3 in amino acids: CASSLGGSNQPQHF. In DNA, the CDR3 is TGTGCCAGTAGTTTGGGGGGTAGCAATCAGCCCCAGCATTTT.

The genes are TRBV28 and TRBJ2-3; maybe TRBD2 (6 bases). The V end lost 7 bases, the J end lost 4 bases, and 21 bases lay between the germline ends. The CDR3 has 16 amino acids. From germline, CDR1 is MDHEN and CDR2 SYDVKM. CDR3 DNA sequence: TGTGCCAGCAAGGGGAGCTCGAGCTGGGGGGCAGATACGCAGTATTTT. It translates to CASKGSSSWGADTQYF.

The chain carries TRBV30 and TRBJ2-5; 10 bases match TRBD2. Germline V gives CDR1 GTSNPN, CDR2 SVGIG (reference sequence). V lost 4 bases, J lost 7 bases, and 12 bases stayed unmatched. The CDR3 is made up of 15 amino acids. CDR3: CAWMGAGGPVGTQYF. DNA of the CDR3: TGTGCCTGGATGGGAGCGGGAGGGCCTGTGGGGACCCAGTACTTC.

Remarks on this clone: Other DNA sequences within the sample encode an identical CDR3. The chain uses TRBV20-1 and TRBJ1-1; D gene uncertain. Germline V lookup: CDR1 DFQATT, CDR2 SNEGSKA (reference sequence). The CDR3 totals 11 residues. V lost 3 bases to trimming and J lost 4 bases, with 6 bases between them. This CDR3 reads CSASRGTEAFF. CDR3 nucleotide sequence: TGCAGTGCTAGCCGCGGCACTGAAGCTTTCTTT.

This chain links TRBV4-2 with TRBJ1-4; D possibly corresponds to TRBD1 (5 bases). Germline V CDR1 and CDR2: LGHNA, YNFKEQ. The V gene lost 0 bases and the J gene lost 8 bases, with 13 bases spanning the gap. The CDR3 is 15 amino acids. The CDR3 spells CASSQERGPGEKLFF. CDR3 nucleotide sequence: TGTGCCAGCAGCCAAGAAAGGGGACCCGGGGAAAAACTGTTTTTT.

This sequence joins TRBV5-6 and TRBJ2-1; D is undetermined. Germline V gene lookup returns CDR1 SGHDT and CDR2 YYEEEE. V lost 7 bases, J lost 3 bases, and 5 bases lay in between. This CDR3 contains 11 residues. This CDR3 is CASGNYNEQFF. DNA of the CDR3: TGTGCCAGCGGAAACTACAATGAGCAGTTCTTC.

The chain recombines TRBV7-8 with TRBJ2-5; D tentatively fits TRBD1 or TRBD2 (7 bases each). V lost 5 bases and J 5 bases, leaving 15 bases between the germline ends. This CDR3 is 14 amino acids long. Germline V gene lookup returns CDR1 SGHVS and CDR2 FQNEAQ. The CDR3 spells CASSARGGLETQYF. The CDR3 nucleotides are TGTGCCAGCAGCGCCAGGGGGGGTTTGGAGACCCAGTACTTC.